The 27 T cell receptor beta chains given below trace back to one sample, sequenced in a study of blood T cell repertoires in COVID-19. TCRdb keeps only in-frame clones here, not all; method: immunoSEQ multiplex PCR. The data show around 70,000 clones, roughly 80% seen once. Input material: peripheral blood. The receptors come from a man aged 55-75 years with acute or convalescent COVID-19.

The J gene is TRBJ1-1, the V gene TRBV29-1; D perhaps matches TRBD1 (6 bases). This CDR3 is 14 amino acids long. Trimming removed 6 bases at V and 2 bases at J, with 16 bases between. Germline-derived CDR1 and CDR2 are SQVTM and ANQGSEA. The CDR3 region has the DNA TGCAGCGTCGCCCAGCGGGGGGCAAACACTGAAGCTTTCTTT. Translated, it gives CSVAQRGANTEAFF.

The V call is TRBV9, the J call TRBJ1-2; perhaps TRBD1 as D (6 bases). This CDR3 has 14 residues. Trimming took 0 bases from V and 3 from J, leaving 9 bases between them. Looked up from germline, CDR1 is SGDLS and CDR2 is YYNGEE. DNA for the CDR3: TGTGCCAGCAGCGTAGGGACAGTTGACTATGGCTACACCTTC. Translated: CASSVGTVDYGYTF. The full variable domain, its missing parts supplied by reference TRBV9 and TRBJ1-2, is DSGVTQTPKHLITATGQRVTLRCSPRSGDLSVYWYQQSLDQGLQFLIQYYNGEERAKGNILERFSAQQFPDLHSELNLSSLELGDSALYFCASSVGTVDYGYTFGSGTRLTVV.

The sample holds a few counts of this clone. J is TRBJ1-1 and V is TRBV5-4, with 7 bases matching TRBD1. V trimming: 5 bases; J trimming: 1 base; junction bases outside the gene matches: 8. The CDR3 consists of 15 residues. Per germline, CDR1 SGHNT and CDR2 YYREEE (reference sequence). The CDR3 loop is CASRPGQDRNTEAFF. The CDR3 nucleotides are TGTGCCAGCAGACCAGGACAGGACCGGAACACTGAAGCTTTCTTT. The full variable domain, in which reference TRBV5-4 and TRBJ1-1 provide the parts outside the CDR3, is ETGVTQSPTHLIKTRGQQVTLRCSSQSGHNTVSWYQQALGQGPQFIFQYYREEENGRGNFPPRFSGLQFPNYSSELNVNALELDDSALYLCASRPGQDRNTEAFFGQGTRLTVV.

V gene TRBV10-3 combines with J gene TRBJ2-1, with 8 bases matching TRBD2. The CDR3 runs 13 residues. With V trimmed by 6 bases and J by 2 bases, 0 bases remained unmatched. Germline V gives CDR1 ENHRY, CDR2 SYGVKD. This CDR3 is CAISGGAYNEQFF. For the CDR3, the DNA is TGTGCCATCAGCGGGGGGGCCTACAATGAGCAGTTCTTC.

This clone was seen only once. The chain combines TRBV5-6 with TRBJ2-3; 7 bases fit TRBD2. V lost 3 bases, J lost 5 bases, and 3 bases stayed unmatched. The CDR3 has 13 residues. Germline loops: CDR1 SGHDT, CDR2 YYEEEE. In DNA form, the CDR3 reads TGTGCCAGCAGCTCCGGGGGGTTAGATACGCAGTATTTT. This encodes CASSSGGLDTQYF.

This chain links TRBV6-2 or TRBV6-3 with TRBJ1-1; 10 positions match TRBD1. CDR3 length: 15 amino acids. V was clipped by 3 bases and J by 3 bases; unmatched bases: 4. Germline lookup yields CDR1 MNHEY and CDR2 SVGEGT. CDR3 protein: CASSYTTGGYTEAFF. The DNA for the CDR3 is TGTGCCAGCAGTTATACGACAGGGGGCTACACTGAAGCTTTCTTT.

The CDR3, as DNA: TGTGCCAGCAGCTTAGGGTCAGGGGGCTTATATGGCTACACCTTC. Protein: CASSLGSGGLYGYTF. The chain recombines TRBV5-4 with TRBJ1-2; TRBD1 aligns across 8 bases. V shed 2 bases and J 5 bases; nucleotides not matched to a gene: 8. The germline V gene encodes CDR1 SGHNT and CDR2 YYREEE (reference sequence). This CDR3 region has 15 residues.

The rearrangement links TRBV2 to TRBJ1-1; D is possibly TRBD1 (6 bases). The CDR3 contains 12 residues. Germline-derived CDR1 and CDR2 are SNHLY and FYNNEI. The V end lost 3 bases, the J end lost 11 bases, and 13 bases lay between the germline ends. The DNA for the CDR3 is TGTGCCAGCAGTGATGGGGGCTTCATGGCTTTCTTT. Its translation is CASSDGGFMAFF. The variable domain in full, completed from reference TRBV2 and TRBJ1-1, reads EPEVTQTPSHQVTQMGQEVILRCVPISNHLYFYWYRQILGQKVEFLVSFYNNEISEKSEIFDDQFSVERPDGSNFTLKIRSTKLEDSAMYFCASSDGGFMAFFGQGTRLTVV.

The rearrangement joins TRBV19 to TRBJ2-5, with D maybe TRBD1 (5 bases). This CDR3 contains 13 residues. Looked up from germline, CDR1 is LNHDA and CDR2 is SQIVND (reference sequence). Deletions cut 5 bases from V and 5 bases from J, with 12 bases between. CDR3 sequence: CASSLPGQETQYF. DNA for the CDR3: TGTGCCAGTAGTCTCCCAGGGCAGGAGACCCAGTACTTC.

V is TRBV30 and J is TRBJ2-7, with 7 bases matching TRBD1. Germline V gives CDR1 GTSNPN, CDR2 SVGIG (reference sequence). The CDR3 has 13 residues. V lost 7 bases, J lost 0 bases, and 6 bases stayed unmatched. This chain's CDR3 is CAYDTGDSYEQYF. The CDR3 DNA reads as TGTGCCTATGATACAGGGGACTCCTACGAGCAGTACTTC.

This clone was observed once. The rearrangement joins TRBV6-1 to TRBJ1-2, with D perhaps TRBD1 (5 bases). CDR1 MNHNS and CDR2 SASEGT come from the germline V gene. The V end lost 4 bases, the J end lost 4 bases, and 19 bases lay between the germline ends. This CDR3 comprises 16 residues. This CDR3 is CASSVVGASLSYGYTF. The CDR3, as DNA: TGTGCCAGCAGTGTCGTTGGGGCATCGCTGAGCTATGGCTACACCTTC.

The chain joins TRBV12-5 to TRBJ2-1, with a possible D match to TRBD1 (5 bases). Germline loops: CDR1 LGHNT, CDR2 FRNRAP. The V and J ends lost 0 bases and 4 bases respectively, with 7 bases between them. The CDR3 covers 14 residues. The CDR3 sequence: CASGLVPGYNEQFF. In DNA form, the CDR3 reads TGTGCTAGTGGTTTGGTCCCAGGGTACAATGAGCAGTTCTTC.

The genes are TRBV19 and TRBJ2-1; D gene unclear. CDR1 and CDR2 (germline): LNHDA, SQIVND (reference sequence). The CDR3 is 13 residues long. Trimming took 3 bases from V and 4 from J, leaving 7 bases between them. For the CDR3, the DNA is TGTGCCAGTAGTATTGAGGAATACAATGAGCAGTTCTTC. This sequence encodes CASSIEEYNEQFF.

The chain combines TRBV3-1 (or the pseudogene TRBV3-2) with TRBJ1-2; 7 nucleotides line up with TRBD1. Per germline, CDR1 LGHDT and CDR2 YNNKEL (reference sequence). The CDR3 loop spans 14 amino acids. V trimming: 7 bases; J trimming: 3 bases; junction bases outside the gene matches: 8. CDR3 nucleotides: TGTGCCAGCAATTACAGGGGAGAGGACTATGGCTACACCTTC. Its protein is CASNYRGEDYGYTF.

This chain links TRBV7-2 with TRBJ2-5, with TRBD1 matching over 7 bases. Germline values: CDR1 SGHTA, CDR2 FQGNSA. The CDR3 has 15 amino acids. V was clipped by 4 bases and J by 2 bases; unmatched bases: 7. The DNA for the CDR3 is TGTGCCAGCAGCTCCGGACAGGTAGTTCAAGAGACCCAGTACTTC. Its protein product is CASSSGQVVQETQYF.

The V call is TRBV5-1, the J call TRBJ2-1; 8 bases map to TRBD2. With V trimmed by 3 bases and J by 2 bases, 13 bases remained unmatched. CDR1 and CDR2 from the germline V gene are SGHRS and YFSETQ. This CDR3 is 18 amino acids long. The CDR3 DNA is TGCGCCAGCAGCTCCCTCGCGGGGGGCCGATTAACCTACAATGAGCAGTTCTTC. Translated: CASSSLAGGRLTYNEQFF.

The rearrangement links TRBV5-1 to TRBJ2-3; D is possibly TRBD1 (6 bases). The germline gives CDR1 SGHRS, CDR2 YFSETQ. Trimming took off 4 bases at V and 5 bases at J, with 14 bases between the two ends. This CDR3 has 14 amino acids. In DNA, the CDR3 is TGCGCCAGCAGCGCCGACAGGTACAGAGATACGCAGTATTTT. This sequence encodes CASSADRYRDTQYF.

This clone was seen only once. The CDR3 DNA sequence: TGTGCCAGCAGTACCCGAGACAGATGGTCTAACTATGGCTACACCTTC. Translated: CASSTRDRWSNYGYTF. The rearrangement links TRBV25-1 to TRBJ1-2, with D possibly matching TRBD1 (5 bases). CDR3 length: 16 amino acids. The germline V gene has CDR1 MGHDK and CDR2 SYGVNS. V was pared by 5 bases and J by 0 bases, with 16 bases between.

DNA for the CDR3: TGTGCCAGCAGCCAAGGACAGAACCTCTATGGCTACACCTTC. It is translated as CASSQGQNLYGYTF. V and J are TRBV3-1 (or the pseudogene TRBV3-2) and TRBJ1-2; possibly TRBD1 for D (5 bases). Trimming removed 1 base from V and 4 bases from J, with 10 bases in between. The germline V gene has CDR1 LGHDT and CDR2 YNNKEL (reference sequence). The CDR3 extends over 14 amino acids.

This chain links TRBV7-2 with TRBJ2-1, with D maybe TRBD1 (5 bases). Trimming removed 0 bases at V and 12 bases at J, with 9 bases between. The CDR3 runs 12 residues. Germline V gene data show CDR1 as SGHTA and CDR2 as FQGNSA. CDR3 coding DNA: TGTGCCAGCAGCTTAGCGACAGTCGTGCAGTTCTTC. Translated, it gives CASSLATVVQFF. Variable domain in full (rest from reference TRBV7-2 and TRBJ2-1): GAGVSQSPSNKVTEKGKDVELRCDPISGHTALYWYRQSLGQGLEFLIYFQGNSAPDKSGLPSDRFSAERTGGSVSTLTIQRTQQEDSAVYLCASSLATVVQFFGPGTRLTVL.

The V and J genes are TRBV6-5 and TRBJ1-3; D remains unclear. Germline CDR1 MNHEY, CDR2 SVGAGI. V lost 2 bases and J 7 bases, leaving 12 bases between the germline ends. The CDR3 has 14 residues. CDR3 sequence: CASSYGPSRNTIYF. CDR3 sequence (DNA): TGTGCCAGCAGTTACGGGCCCAGCAGGAACACCATATATTTT.

The rearrangement joins TRBV5-8 to TRBJ1-2; D call uncertain. V was pared by 0 bases and J by 8 bases, with 11 bases between. Germline V CDR1 and CDR2: SGHTS, YDEGEE. The CDR3 is 13 amino acids. This CDR3 is CASSLVGSRGYTF. The CDR3 DNA follows: TGTGCCAGCAGCTTGGTCGGGTCGCGGGGCTACACCTTC.

The chain combines TRBV5-4 with TRBJ1-2; D might be TRBD1 (6 bases). Germline assignment: CDR1 SGHNT and CDR2 YYREEE (reference sequence). The CDR3 extends over 13 amino acids. V was trimmed by 0 bases and J by 8 bases, leaving 11 bases between them. This chain's CDR3 is CASSLGQGNGYTF. CDR3 nucleotide sequence: TGTGCCAGCAGCTTGGGCCAGGGGAACGGCTACACCTTC.

V usage is TRBV6-5 and J usage is TRBJ1-2; 9 bases fit TRBD1. V trimming: 4 bases; J trimming: 10 bases; junction bases outside the gene matches: 4. Germline CDR1 MNHEY, CDR2 SVGAGI. CDR3 length equals 12 residues. CDR3 sequence: CASSSTGGNYTF. DNA of the CDR3: TGTGCCAGCAGTTCCACAGGGGGCAACTACACCTTC.

This rearrangement joins TRBV3-1 (or the pseudogene TRBV3-2) to TRBJ2-3, with 9 bases that match TRBD2. The germline V gene encodes CDR1 LGHDT and CDR2 YNNKEL (reference sequence). The CDR3 extends over 15 amino acids. J gave up 2 bases and V 7 bases, and 7 bases lay outside the gene matches. The CDR3 here is CASIFSGGHTDTQYF. CDR3 coding DNA: TGTGCCAGCATTTTTAGCGGGGGCCACACAGATACGCAGTATTTT.

The chain has TRBV5-6 and TRBJ1-2; 9 nucleotides agree with TRBD1. Per germline, CDR1 SGHDT and CDR2 YYEEEE. After removal of 2 bases from V and 8 bases from J, the junction contained 10 bases not matched to a gene. This CDR3 is built from 15 residues. CDR3: CASSFLTGGSLGYTF. DNA of the CDR3: TGTGCCAGCAGCTTCCTTACAGGGGGCTCTCTGGGCTACACCTTC.

The rearrangement links TRBV10-3 to TRBJ2-1; 7 bases map to TRBD1. The CDR3 totals 15 residues. Unmatched junction bases numbered 5, after V lost 4 bases and J lost 2 bases. In germline, CDR1 is ENHRY, CDR2 SYGVKD. As DNA, the CDR3 is TGTGCCATCAGTGTAAGGGGGCCCCCCTACAATGAGCAGTTCTTC. As protein: CAISVRGPPYNEQFF.